This T cell receptor (beta chain) stems from a study of control samples from healthy donors and cancer patients. The CDR3 has 17 residues. V dropped 5 bases and J dropped 2 bases, with 20 bases sitting between them. Germline V lookup: CDR1 SGHVT, CDR2 SQSDAQ. Only in-frame clones appear in the TCRdb table, and some are missing; sequencing was by immunoSEQ multiplex PCR. Found here are 150,000 to 200,000 clones, roughly 90% of them singletons; the top ten hold around 1.5%. Sample: blood. The chain combines TRBV7-4 with TRBJ2-3; D might be TRBD1 (5 bases). This clonotype originated in a woman between 50 and 59 years old in good health. As DNA, the CDR3 is TGTGCCAGCAGCCATCCCAGGAAGAGGACACACACAGATACGCAGTATTTT. It codes for CASSHPRKRTHTDTQYF.